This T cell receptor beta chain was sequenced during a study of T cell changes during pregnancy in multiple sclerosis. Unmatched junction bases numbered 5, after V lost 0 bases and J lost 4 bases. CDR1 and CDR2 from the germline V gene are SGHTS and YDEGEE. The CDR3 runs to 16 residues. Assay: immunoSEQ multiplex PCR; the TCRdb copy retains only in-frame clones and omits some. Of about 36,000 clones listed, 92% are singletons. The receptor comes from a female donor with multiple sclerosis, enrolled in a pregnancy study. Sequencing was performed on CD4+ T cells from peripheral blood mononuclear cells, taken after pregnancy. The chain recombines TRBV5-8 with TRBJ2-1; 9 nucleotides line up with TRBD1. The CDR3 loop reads CASSLDTGTGYNEQFF. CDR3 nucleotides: TGTGCCAGCAGCTTGGATACCGGGACAGGGTACAATGAGCAGTTCTTC. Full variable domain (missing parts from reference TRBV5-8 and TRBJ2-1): EAGVTQSPTHLIKTRGQQATLRCSPISGHTSVYWYQQALGLGLQFLLWYDEGEERNRGNFPPRFSGRQFPNYSSELNVNALELEDSALYLCASSLDTGTGYNEQFFGPGTRLTVL.